This T cell receptor beta chain was sequenced in a study of T cells in Graves' hyperthyroidism and ophthalmopathy. Template material for amplifying TCR beta CDR3 regions consisted of RNA transcripts. Initially, a first-round RT-PCR of the TCR CDR3 employed the HTBI primer set. From the multiplex PCR reads, TCRdb called clonotypes with MiXCR, one entry per CDR3 protein. This sample has about 360,000 distinct CDR3 sequences, with approximately 15% found just once. This clonotype was detected only a few times. Trimming removed 6 bases from V and 0 bases from J, with 11 bases in between. Germline V CDR1 and CDR2: MNHNS, SASEGT. The CDR3 consists of 15 residues.

The rearrangement uses TRBV6-1 and TRBJ2-2; D not certain. The sequencing input was blood. The source of this sequence is a woman under 30 with Graves' hyperthyroidism that later progressed to Graves' ophthalmopathy. CDR3 region: CASRGDIANTGELFF. The CDR3 coding sequence is TGTGCCAGCAGAGGCGATATCGCGAACACCGGGGAGCTGTTTTTT.